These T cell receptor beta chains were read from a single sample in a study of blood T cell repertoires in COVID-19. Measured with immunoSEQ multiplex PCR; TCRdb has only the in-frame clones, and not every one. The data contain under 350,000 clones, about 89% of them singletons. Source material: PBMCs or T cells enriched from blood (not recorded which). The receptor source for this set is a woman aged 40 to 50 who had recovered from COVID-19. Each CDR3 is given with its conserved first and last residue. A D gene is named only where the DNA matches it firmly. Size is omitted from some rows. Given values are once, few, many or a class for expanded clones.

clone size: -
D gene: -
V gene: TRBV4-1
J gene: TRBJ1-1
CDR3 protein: CASSQVPRVTEAFF
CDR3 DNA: TGCGCCAGCAGCCAAGTTCCCAGGGTCACTGAAGCTTTCTTT

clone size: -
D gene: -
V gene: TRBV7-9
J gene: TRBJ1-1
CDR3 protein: CASSLVGGAFF
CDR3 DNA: TGTGCCAGCAGCCTTGTCGGGGGAGCTTTCTTT

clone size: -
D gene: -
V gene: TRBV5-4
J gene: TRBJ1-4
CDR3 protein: CASSSGGSEKLFF
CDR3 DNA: TGTGCCAGCAGCTCCGGTGGTTCCGAAAAACTGTTTTTT

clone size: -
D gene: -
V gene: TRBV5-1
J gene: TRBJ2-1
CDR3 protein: CASSRDISYNEQFF
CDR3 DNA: TGCGCCAGCAGTCGGGACATCTCCTACAATGAGCAGTTCTTC

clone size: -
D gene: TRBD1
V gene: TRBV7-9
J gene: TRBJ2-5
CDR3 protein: CATRDRVKETQYF
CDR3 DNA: TGTGCCACCCGGGACAGGGTGAAGGAGACCCAGTACTTC

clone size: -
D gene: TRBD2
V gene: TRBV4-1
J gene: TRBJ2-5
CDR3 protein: CASSQASHGGEKETQYF
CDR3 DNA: TGCGCCAGCAGCCAAGCTTCTCACGGGGGGGAAAAAGAGACCCAGTACTTC

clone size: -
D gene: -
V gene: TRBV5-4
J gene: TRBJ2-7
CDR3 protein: CASTPGVGSYEQYF
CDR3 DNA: TGTGCCAGCACCCCGGGGGTGGGCTCCTACGAGCAGTACTTC

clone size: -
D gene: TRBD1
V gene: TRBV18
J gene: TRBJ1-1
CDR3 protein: CASSPLRQGDTEAFF
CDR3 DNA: TGTGCCAGCTCACCGCTCCGACAGGGTGATACTGAAGCTTTCTTT

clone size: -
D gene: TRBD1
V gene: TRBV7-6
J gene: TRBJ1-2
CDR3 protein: CASSFGRQGPVEGYTF
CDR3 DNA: TGTGCCAGCAGCTTCGGTCGACAGGGACCTGTGGAGGGCTACACCTTC

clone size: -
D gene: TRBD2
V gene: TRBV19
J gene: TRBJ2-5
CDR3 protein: CASSIGLAVQETQYF
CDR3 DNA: TGTGCCAGTAGTATCGGGCTAGCGGTACAAGAGACCCAGTACTTC

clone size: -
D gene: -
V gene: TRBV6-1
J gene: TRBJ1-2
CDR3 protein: CASSEGRRDPYGYTF
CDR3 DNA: TGTGCCAGCAGTGAAGGGAGGCGCGACCCCTATGGCTACACCTTC

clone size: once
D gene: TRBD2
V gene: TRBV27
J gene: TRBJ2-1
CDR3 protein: CASSVMFGGDYNEQFF
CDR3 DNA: TGTGCCAGCAGTGTTATGTTCGGGGGGGACTACAATGAGCAGTTCTTC

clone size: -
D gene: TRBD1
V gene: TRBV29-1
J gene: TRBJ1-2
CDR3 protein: CSVEGQGLDYGYTF
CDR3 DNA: TGCAGCGTTGAGGGACAGGGGTTAGACTATGGCTACACCTTC

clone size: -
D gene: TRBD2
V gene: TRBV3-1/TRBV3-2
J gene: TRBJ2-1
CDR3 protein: CASSRRSSGRTYNEQFF
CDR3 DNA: TGTGCCAGCAGCCGCCGATCTAGCGGGAGGACCTACAATGAGCAGTTCTTC

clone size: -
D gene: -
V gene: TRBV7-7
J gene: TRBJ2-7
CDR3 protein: CASSLTSSYEQYF
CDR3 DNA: TGTGCTAGCAGCTTAACGAGCTCCTACGAGCAGTACTTC

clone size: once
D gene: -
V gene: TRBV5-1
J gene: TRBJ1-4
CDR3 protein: CASSLGPWGQNEKLFF
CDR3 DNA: TGCGCCAGCAGCTTGGGACCATGGGGACAAAATGAAAAACTGTTTTTT

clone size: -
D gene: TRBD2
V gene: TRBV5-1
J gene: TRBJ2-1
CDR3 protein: CASSYPRASGRDEQFF
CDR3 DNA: TGCGCCAGCAGCTACCCGAGGGCTAGCGGGAGGGATGAGCAGTTCTTC

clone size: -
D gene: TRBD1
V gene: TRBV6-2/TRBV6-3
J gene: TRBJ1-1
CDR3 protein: CASSDLGQGVAEAFF
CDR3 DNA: TGTGCCAGCAGTGACCTGGGACAGGGGGTTGCTGAAGCTTTCTTT

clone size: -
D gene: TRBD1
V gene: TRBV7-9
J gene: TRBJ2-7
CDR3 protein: CASSRLGQGSSYEQYF
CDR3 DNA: TGTGCCAGCAGCCGCTTGGGACAGGGCAGCTCCTACGAGCAGTACTTC

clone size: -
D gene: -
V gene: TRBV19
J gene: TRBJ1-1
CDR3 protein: CASSIRGGGGEAFF
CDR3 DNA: TGTGCCAGTAGTATTCGGGGAGGAGGTGGTGAAGCTTTCTTT

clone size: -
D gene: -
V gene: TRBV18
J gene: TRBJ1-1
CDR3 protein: CASSKLDSQNTEAFF
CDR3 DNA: TGTGCCAGCTCAAAATTGGACAGTCAGAACACTGAAGCTTTCTTT

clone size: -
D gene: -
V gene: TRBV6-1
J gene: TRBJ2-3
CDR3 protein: CASSEGGATDTQYF
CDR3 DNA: TGTGCCAGCAGTGAAGGGGGAGCCACAGATACGCAGTATTTT

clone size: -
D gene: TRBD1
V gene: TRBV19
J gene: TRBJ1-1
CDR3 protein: CASSIKDRGPTEAFF
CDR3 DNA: TGTGCCAGTAGTATTAAGGACAGGGGACCCACTGAAGCTTTCTTT

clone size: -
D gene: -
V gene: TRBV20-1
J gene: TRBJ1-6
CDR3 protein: CSASSRDYNSPLHF
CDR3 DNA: TGCAGTGCTAGTTCCAGGGACTATAATTCACCCCTCCACTTT

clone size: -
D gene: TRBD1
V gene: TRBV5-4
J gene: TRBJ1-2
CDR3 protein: CASTLDRDRRGYTF
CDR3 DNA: TGTGCCAGCACCCTCGACAGGGATCGGCGCGGCTACACCTTC

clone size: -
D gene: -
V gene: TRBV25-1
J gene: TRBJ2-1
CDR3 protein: CASSEFAGTYNEQFF
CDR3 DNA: TGTGCCAGCAGTGAATTTGCAGGAACCTACAATGAGCAGTTCTTC

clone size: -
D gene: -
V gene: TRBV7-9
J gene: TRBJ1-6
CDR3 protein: CASSSPQGSRNSPLHF
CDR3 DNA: TGTGCCAGCAGCTCCCCCCAGGGTAGCCGGAATTCACCCCTCCACTTT

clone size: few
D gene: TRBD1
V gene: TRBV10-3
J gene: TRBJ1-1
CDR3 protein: CAISESWQGVTEAFF
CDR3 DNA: TGTGCCATCAGTGAGTCATGGCAGGGGGTCACTGAAGCTTTCTTT

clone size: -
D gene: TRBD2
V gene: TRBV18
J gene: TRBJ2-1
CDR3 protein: CASSPFMAGGMNEQFF
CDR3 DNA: TGTGCCAGCTCGCCCTTCATGGCGGGGGGGATGAATGAGCAGTTCTTC

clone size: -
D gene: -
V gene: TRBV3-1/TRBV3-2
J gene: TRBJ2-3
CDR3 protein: CASSQDPDNTQYF
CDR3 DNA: TGTGCCAGCAGCCAAGATCCCGACAATACGCAGTATTTT

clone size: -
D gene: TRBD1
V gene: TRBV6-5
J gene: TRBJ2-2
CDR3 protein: CASSYTRTGTTGELFF
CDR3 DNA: TGTGCCAGCAGTTACACTCGGACAGGGACTACCGGGGAGCTGTTTTTT

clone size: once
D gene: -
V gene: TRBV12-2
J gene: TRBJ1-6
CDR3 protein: CASRLEPSRAYNSPLHF
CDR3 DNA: TGTGCAAGTCGCTTAGAGCCCTCCCGGGCCTATAATTCACCCCTCCACTTT

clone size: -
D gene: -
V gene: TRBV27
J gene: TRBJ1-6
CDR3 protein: CASKGPDRSNSPLHF
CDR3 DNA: TGTGCCAGCAAGGGGCCGGACCGGTCTAATTCACCCCTCCACTTT

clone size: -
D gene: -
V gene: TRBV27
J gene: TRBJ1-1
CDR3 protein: CASSLSRNTEAFF
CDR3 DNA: TGTGCCAGCAGTTTATCGAGGAACACTGAAGCTTTCTTT

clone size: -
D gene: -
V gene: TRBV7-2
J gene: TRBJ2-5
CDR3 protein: CASSLSSSTKTQYF
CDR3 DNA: TGTGCCAGCAGCTTAAGTTCTAGTACTAAGACCCAGTACTTC

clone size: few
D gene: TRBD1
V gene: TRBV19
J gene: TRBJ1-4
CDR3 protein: CASRQGIEKLFF
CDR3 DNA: TGTGCCAGTCGACAGGGAATCGAAAAACTGTTTTTT

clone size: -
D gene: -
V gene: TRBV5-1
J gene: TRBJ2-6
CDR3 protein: CASSEFGGPRSGANVLTF
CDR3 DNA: TGCGCCAGCAGCGAGTTTGGGGGCCCACGCTCTGGGGCCAACGTCCTGACTTTC

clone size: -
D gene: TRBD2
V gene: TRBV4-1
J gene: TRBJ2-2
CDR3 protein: CASSQEGWLAGDITPAGELFF
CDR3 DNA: TGCGCCAGCAGCCAAGAAGGGTGGCTAGCGGGAGACATAACGCCCGCCGGGGAGCTGTTTTTT

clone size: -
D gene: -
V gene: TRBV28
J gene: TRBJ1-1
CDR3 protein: CASSTAAGPSGTEAFF
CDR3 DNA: TGTGCCAGCAGTACTGCGGCGGGACCCTCCGGCACTGAAGCTTTCTTT

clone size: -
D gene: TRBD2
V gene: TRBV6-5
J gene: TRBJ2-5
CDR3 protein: CASTASGTIQETQYF
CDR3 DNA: TGTGCCAGCACCGCGTCGGGGACTATCCAAGAGACCCAGTACTTC

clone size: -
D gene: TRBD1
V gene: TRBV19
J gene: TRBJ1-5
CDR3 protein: CASTIGDDRVNQPQHF
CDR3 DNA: TGTGCCAGTACTATTGGGGACGACAGGGTTAATCAGCCCCAGCATTTT

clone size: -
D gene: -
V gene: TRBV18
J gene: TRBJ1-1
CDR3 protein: CASSRTGDPNTEAFF
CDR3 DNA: TGTGCCAGCTCACGGACGGGGGACCCGAACACTGAAGCTTTCTTT

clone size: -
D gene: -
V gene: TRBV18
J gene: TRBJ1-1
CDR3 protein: CASSVGSVVNTEAFF
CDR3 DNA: TGTGCCAGCTCAGTGGGGAGTGTCGTGAACACTGAAGCTTTCTTT

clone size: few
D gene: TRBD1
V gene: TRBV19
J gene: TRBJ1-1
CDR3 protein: CASSSSGQGQTEAFF
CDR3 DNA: TGTGCCAGTAGTTCCTCAGGACAGGGCCAAACTGAAGCTTTCTTT

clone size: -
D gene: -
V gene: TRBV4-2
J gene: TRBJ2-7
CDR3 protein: CASSQSGLLGEQYF
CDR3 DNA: TGTGCCAGCAGCCAATCGGGGTTGCTGGGGGAGCAGTACTTC

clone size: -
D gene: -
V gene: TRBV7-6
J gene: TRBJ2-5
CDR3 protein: CASSLVRQETQYF
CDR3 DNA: TGTGCCAGCAGCTTAGTTCGCCAGGAGACCCAGTACTTC

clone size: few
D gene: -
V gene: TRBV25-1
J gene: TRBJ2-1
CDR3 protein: CASLSTGGGEQFF
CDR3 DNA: TGTGCCAGCCTAAGCACAGGGGGGGGTGAGCAGTTCTTC

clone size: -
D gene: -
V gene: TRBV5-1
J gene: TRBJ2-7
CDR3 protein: CASRRDNYEQYF
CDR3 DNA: TGCGCCAGCAGAAGGGACAACTACGAGCAGTACTTC

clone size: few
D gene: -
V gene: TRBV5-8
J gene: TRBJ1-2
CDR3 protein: CASSFVAADGYTF
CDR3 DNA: TGTGCCAGCAGCTTCGTCGCAGCGGATGGCTACACCTTC